This is a list of T cell receptor beta chains from one sample in a study of T cell responses to AZD1222 COVID-19 vaccine. Profiled with immunoSEQ multiplex PCR; TCRdb holds only in-frame clones, not every one. The repertoire holds about 100,000 clones, with 92% as singletons. This specimen was peripheral blood, taken on day 0 of AZD1222 vaccination. These receptor sequences come from an adult in good health. Each CDR3 is given with its conserved first and last residue. A D gene is named only where the DNA matches it firmly. Size tells how often a clone was seen (once, few, many) or the class of an expanded clone, and some rows leave it out.

j_call: TRBJ1-1; d_call: -; clone_size: once; v_call: TRBV30; cdr3_nt: TGTGCCTGGAGTGCCAGGGTGGGCACTGAAGCTTTCTTT; cdr3_aa: CAWSARVGTEAFF
j_call: TRBJ2-5; d_call: TRBD1; clone_size: -; v_call: TRBV5-1; cdr3_nt: TGCGCCAGCAGCTTGACAGGGGGCGGTTTAGAGACCCAGTACTTC; cdr3_aa: CASSLTGGGLETQYF
j_call: TRBJ2-7; d_call: TRBD2; clone_size: once; v_call: TRBV28; cdr3_nt: TGTGCCAGCAACAACAACCTAGCGGCCTCTGGGGAGCAGTACTTC; cdr3_aa: CASNNNLAASGEQYF
j_call: TRBJ1-2; d_call: -; clone_size: -; v_call: TRBV7-9; cdr3_nt: TGTGCCAGCCTCGGGGCGGATGGCTACACCTTC; cdr3_aa: CASLGADGYTF
j_call: TRBJ1-2; d_call: -; clone_size: -; v_call: TRBV6-5; cdr3_nt: TGTGCCAGCAGTTACTCCTTCTATGGCTACACCTTC; cdr3_aa: CASSYSFYGYTF
j_call: TRBJ1-6; d_call: TRBD1; clone_size: -; v_call: TRBV7-6; cdr3_nt: TGTGCCAGCAGCTTAAACAAGCCCGACAGGGCCAATTCACCCCTCCACTTT; cdr3_aa: CASSLNKPDRANSPLHF
j_call: TRBJ2-5; d_call: -; clone_size: -; v_call: TRBV5-1; cdr3_nt: TGCGCCAGCAGCTTTGATGGGGCAAAGGAGACCCAGTACTTC; cdr3_aa: CASSFDGAKETQYF
j_call: TRBJ2-2; d_call: -; clone_size: once; v_call: TRBV19; cdr3_nt: TGTGCCAGTAGTATCTCCGGGGCTAACACCGGGGAGCTGTTTTTT; cdr3_aa: CASSISGANTGELFF
j_call: TRBJ1-6; d_call: -; clone_size: -; v_call: TRBV6-2/TRBV6-3; cdr3_nt: TGTGCCAGCAGTCAACGGAGCAGGGGCCCTAATTCACCCCTCCACTTT; cdr3_aa: CASSQRSRGPNSPLHF
j_call: TRBJ2-6; d_call: TRBD1; clone_size: -; v_call: TRBV7-6; cdr3_nt: TGTGCCAGCAGCTCGAGGACAGGGACCTCTGGGGCCAACGTCCTGACTTTC; cdr3_aa: CASSSRTGTSGANVLTF
j_call: TRBJ2-1; d_call: -; clone_size: -; v_call: TRBV19; cdr3_nt: TGTGCCAGTAATCGTCCGAAATCGACAGACAATGAGCAGTTCTTC; cdr3_aa: CASNRPKSTDNEQFF
j_call: TRBJ2-7; d_call: -; clone_size: -; v_call: TRBV16; cdr3_nt: TGTGCCAGCAGCCAATCGCCCTACGAGCAGTACTTC; cdr3_aa: CASSQSPYEQYF
j_call: TRBJ2-1; d_call: TRBD2; clone_size: -; v_call: TRBV4-3; cdr3_nt: TGCGCCAGCAGCCAAGAACCCGGGACTAGCGGGAGAGATGAGCAGTTCTTC; cdr3_aa: CASSQEPGTSGRDEQFF
j_call: TRBJ2-1; d_call: -; clone_size: few; v_call: TRBV4-2; cdr3_nt: TGTGCCAGCAGCCAAGATTTAGGGCCCAGCAATCAGTTCTTC; cdr3_aa: CASSQDLGPSNQFF
j_call: TRBJ1-6; d_call: -; clone_size: -; v_call: TRBV14; cdr3_nt: TGTGCCAGCAGCCAATCTGGGAGGAATTCACCCCTCCACTTT; cdr3_aa: CASSQSGRNSPLHF
j_call: TRBJ1-6; d_call: -; clone_size: -; v_call: TRBV7-9; cdr3_nt: TGTGCCAGCAGCTTACCCGACTATAATTCACCCCTCCACTTT; cdr3_aa: CASSLPDYNSPLHF
j_call: TRBJ2-3; d_call: -; clone_size: -; v_call: TRBV9; cdr3_nt: TGTGCCAGCAGCGGGGGCTCAACTAGCACAGATACGCAGTATTTT; cdr3_aa: CASSGGSTSTDTQYF
j_call: TRBJ2-1; d_call: -; clone_size: -; v_call: TRBV19; cdr3_nt: TGTGCCAGTAGCATAGCCTCCTACAATGAGCAGTTCTTC; cdr3_aa: CASSIASYNEQFF
j_call: TRBJ1-2; d_call: -; clone_size: -; v_call: TRBV2; cdr3_nt: TGTGCCAGTGACCGGGACAAAGCTAACTATGGCTACACCTTC; cdr3_aa: CASDRDKANYGYTF
j_call: TRBJ2-2; d_call: -; clone_size: -; v_call: TRBV15; cdr3_nt: TGTGCCACCAGCAGAGATCTGATAGGGGCGAACACCGGGGAGCTGTTTTTT; cdr3_aa: CATSRDLIGANTGELFF
j_call: TRBJ2-1; d_call: -; clone_size: -; v_call: TRBV4-3; cdr3_nt: TGCGCCAGCAGCCAAGGGCGGCGGGCCCCCTACAATGAGCAGTTCTTC; cdr3_aa: CASSQGRRAPYNEQFF
j_call: TRBJ1-3; d_call: -; clone_size: -; v_call: TRBV4-3; cdr3_nt: TGCGCCAGCAGCCAAGATCGGGGGTTGGTGGGAAACACCATATATTTT; cdr3_aa: CASSQDRGLVGNTIYF
j_call: TRBJ1-2; d_call: -; clone_size: -; v_call: TRBV30; cdr3_nt: TGTGCCTGGAGTGTCCCGTCAACCTACTATGGCTACACCTTC; cdr3_aa: CAWSVPSTYYGYTF
j_call: TRBJ2-5; d_call: -; clone_size: -; v_call: TRBV14; cdr3_nt: TGTGCCAGCAGCCAAGCCCGGGAGACCCAGTACTTC; cdr3_aa: CASSQARETQYF
j_call: TRBJ1-4; d_call: -; clone_size: -; v_call: TRBV6-5; cdr3_nt: TGTGCCAGCAGCCGCGGACTTAATGAAAAACTGTTTTTT; cdr3_aa: CASSRGLNEKLFF
j_call: TRBJ2-2; d_call: TRBD1; clone_size: -; v_call: TRBV24-1; cdr3_nt: TGTGCCACCAGTGCGGGACAGGGGAACACCGGGGAGCTGTTTTTT; cdr3_aa: CATSAGQGNTGELFF
j_call: TRBJ2-5; d_call: -; clone_size: -; v_call: TRBV7-2; cdr3_nt: TGTGCCAGCAGCCGAAACAGGGACCAGGACCAGTACTTC; cdr3_aa: CASSRNRDQDQYF
j_call: TRBJ2-7; d_call: TRBD1; clone_size: -; v_call: TRBV3-1/TRBV3-2; cdr3_nt: TGTGCCAGCAGCCGGGGCCGGGACAGAGCCGAGCAGTACTTC; cdr3_aa: CASSRGRDRAEQYF
j_call: TRBJ1-1; d_call: -; clone_size: -; v_call: TRBV4-3; cdr3_nt: TGCGCCAGCAGCCAAAACAGGGCTAAAACGGGGGAAGCTTTCTTT; cdr3_aa: CASSQNRAKTGEAFF
j_call: TRBJ2-1; d_call: TRBD2; clone_size: -; v_call: TRBV2; cdr3_nt: TGTGCCAGCAGATCGACTAGCGGGGGTAACAATGAGCAGTTCTTC; cdr3_aa: CASRSTSGGNNEQFF
j_call: TRBJ1-2; d_call: -; clone_size: -; v_call: TRBV3-1/TRBV3-2; cdr3_nt: TGTGCCAGCAGCCATCTTCCCAGGACTGACTATGGCTACACCTTC; cdr3_aa: CASSHLPRTDYGYTF
j_call: TRBJ1-2; d_call: -; clone_size: -; v_call: TRBV6-5; cdr3_nt: TGTGCCAGTAAGTCCCGTTTAGCTGGACTATATGGCTACACCTTC; cdr3_aa: CASKSRLAGLYGYTF
j_call: TRBJ1-2; d_call: -; clone_size: -; v_call: TRBV5-1; cdr3_nt: TGCGCCAGCAGCCACGACGTGGGCAGGGTAGTGAGCGGCTACACCTTC; cdr3_aa: CASSHDVGRVVSGYTF
j_call: TRBJ2-3; d_call: -; clone_size: -; v_call: TRBV7-2; cdr3_nt: TGTGCCAGCAGCTTAGCAAGCGGGCTCTCAGATACGCAGTATTTT; cdr3_aa: CASSLASGLSDTQYF
j_call: TRBJ1-1; d_call: -; clone_size: few; v_call: TRBV7-3; cdr3_nt: TGTGCCAGCAGCTTAGCGGGGAACACTGAAGCTTTCTTT; cdr3_aa: CASSLAGNTEAFF
j_call: TRBJ1-1; d_call: -; clone_size: few; v_call: TRBV5-1; cdr3_nt: TGCGCCAGCAGCAGTGGACAGCCGAACACTGAAGCTTTCTTT; cdr3_aa: CASSSGQPNTEAFF
j_call: TRBJ1-4; d_call: TRBD1; clone_size: -; v_call: TRBV9; cdr3_nt: TGTGCCAGCAGCACTCCGGGACAGGGGGAAAAACTGTTTTTT; cdr3_aa: CASSTPGQGEKLFF
j_call: TRBJ1-2; d_call: -; clone_size: -; v_call: TRBV12-5; cdr3_nt: TGTGCTAGTGGTTTTGGTGGGCAGGGGTCTTCCTATGGCTACACCTTC; cdr3_aa: CASGFGGQGSSYGYTF
j_call: TRBJ1-2; d_call: TRBD1; clone_size: -; v_call: TRBV27; cdr3_nt: TGTGCCAGCAGTTTATCCACAGGGGAGAGAGGCTACACCTTC; cdr3_aa: CASSLSTGERGYTF
j_call: TRBJ1-1; d_call: -; clone_size: -; v_call: TRBV7-3; cdr3_nt: TGTGCCAGCAGCTGGCGGGGGAACACTGAAGCTTTCTTT; cdr3_aa: CASSWRGNTEAFF
j_call: TRBJ1-5; d_call: -; clone_size: once; v_call: TRBV5-1; cdr3_nt: TGCGCCAGCAGCTTGGAAGGGGCGCCCAATCAGCCCCAGCATTTT; cdr3_aa: CASSLEGAPNQPQHF
j_call: TRBJ2-3; d_call: TRBD2; clone_size: -; v_call: TRBV6-4; cdr3_nt: TGTGCCAGCAGTGACTCGGCGGGGGGGCCAGATACGCAGTATTTT; cdr3_aa: CASSDSAGGPDTQYF
j_call: TRBJ1-4; d_call: -; clone_size: -; v_call: TRBV5-1; cdr3_nt: TGCGCCAGCAGCTTGGGGGACGACCGGGAAAAACTGTTTTTT; cdr3_aa: CASSLGDDREKLFF
j_call: TRBJ1-6; d_call: TRBD1; clone_size: -; v_call: TRBV7-6; cdr3_nt: TGTGCCAGCAGCTTAGGGGACAGGGGGTCCTATAATTCACCCCTCCACTTT; cdr3_aa: CASSLGDRGSYNSPLHF
j_call: TRBJ2-1; d_call: TRBD1; clone_size: -; v_call: TRBV9; cdr3_nt: TGTGCCAGCTCAGGGGGTTCCCTGGACAATGAGCAGTTCTTC; cdr3_aa: CASSGGSLDNEQFF
j_call: TRBJ1-2; d_call: -; clone_size: few; v_call: TRBV19; cdr3_nt: TGTGCCAGTTCGGAAAACCCCAACTATGGCTACACCTTC; cdr3_aa: CASSENPNYGYTF